The 2 T cell receptor beta chains below were found in one sample sequenced in a study of cytomegalovirus exposure and HLA in healthy donors. PCR amplification relied on 60 Vbeta primers (plus 13 Jbeta primers). TCRdb's table, derived via immunoSEQ multiplex PCR, lists solely in-frame clones and lacks some. The sample lists under 200,000 clones, roughly 80% occurring once. Specimen: PBMCs. All receptors derive from a female donor in good health and CMV-seronegative.

The V call is TRBV7-2, the J call TRBJ2-1, with D maybe TRBD1 (5 bases). The V gene lost 5 bases and the J gene lost 2 bases, with 13 bases spanning the gap. Germline V CDR1 and CDR2: SGHTA, FQGNSA. The CDR3 has 15 residues. The DNA of the CDR3 is TGTGCCAGCAGCACCAGGGCCACAACCTACAATGAGCAGTTCTTC. This encodes CASSTRATTYNEQFF. Filled out from reference TRBV7-2 and TRBJ2-1, the complete variable domain reads GAGVSQSPSNKVTEKGKDVELRCDPISGHTALYWYRQSLGQGLEFLIYFQGNSAPDKSGLPSDRFSAERTGGSVSTLTIQRTQQEDSAVYLCASSTRATTYNEQFFGPGTRLTVL.

The genes are TRBV28 and TRBJ2-4; D unclear. The CDR3 spans 13 residues. CDR1 MDHEN and CDR2 SYDVKM come from the germline V gene. Trimming took 5 bases from V and 2 from J, leaving 7 bases between them. For the CDR3, the DNA is TGTGCCAGCAGTCCAGGCACCAAAAACATTCAGTACTTC. This codes for CASSPGTKNIQYF.